The 2 T cell receptor beta chains given below trace back to one sample, sequenced in a study of shared clonotypes between healthy human individuals. TCRdb keeps only in-frame clones here, not all; method: immunoSEQ multiplex PCR. Of some 2,000,000 clones in the sample, approximately 94% were seen once. Material: naive CD4+ T cells sorted from blood. Documented subset: CD45RA+ positively selected. The source is a man aged 18 to 29 in good health.

The CDR3 loop is CASRTGTSYFNYGYTF. The CDR3, as DNA: TGCGCCAGCAGAACCGGGACGTCGTACTTTAACTATGGCTACACCTTC. The chain uses TRBV5-1 and TRBJ1-2; D is possibly TRBD1 (5 bases). Trimming cost V 5 bases and J 1 base, with 18 bases left between them. The CDR3 length is 16 residues. The germline gives CDR1 SGHRS, CDR2 YFSETQ. The whole variable domain, filled in from reference TRBV5-1 and TRBJ1-2, reads KAGVTQTPRYLIKTRGQQVTLSCSPISGHRSVSWYQQTPGQGLQFLFEYFSETQRNKGNFPGRFSGRQFSNSRSEMNVSTLELGDSALYLCASRTGTSYFNYGYTFGSGTRLTVV.

In its sample, this clone was seen once. The J gene is TRBJ1-5, the V gene TRBV6-1; the D gene is possibly TRBD1 (6 bases). The CDR3 sequence is 15 residues long. In germline, CDR1 is MNHNS, CDR2 SASEGT. V was pared by 4 bases and J by 1 base, with 11 bases between. CDR3 nucleotide sequence: TGTGCCAGCAGTGGCAGGGGATTGAGCAATCAGCCCCAGCATTTT. This encodes CASSGRGLSNQPQHF.